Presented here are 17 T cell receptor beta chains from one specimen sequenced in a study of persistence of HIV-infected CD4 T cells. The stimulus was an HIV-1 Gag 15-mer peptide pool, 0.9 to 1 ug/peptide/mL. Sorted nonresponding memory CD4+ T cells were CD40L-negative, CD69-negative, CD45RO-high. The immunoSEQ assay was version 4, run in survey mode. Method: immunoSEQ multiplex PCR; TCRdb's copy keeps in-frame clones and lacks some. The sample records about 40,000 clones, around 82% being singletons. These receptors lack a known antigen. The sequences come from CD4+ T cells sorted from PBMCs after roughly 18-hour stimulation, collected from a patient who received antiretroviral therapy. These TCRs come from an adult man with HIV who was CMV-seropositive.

DNA for the CDR3: TGTGCCAGCAGCTTCCCAGGGGGCGCGGGAGAAAATCAGCCCCAGCATTTT. Translated: CASSFPGGAGENQPQHF. The chain carries TRBV7-2 and TRBJ1-5; 8 positions agree with TRBD1. The CDR3 covers 17 residues. The germline V gene encodes CDR1 SGHTA and CDR2 FQGNSA. V was pared by 3 bases and J by 4 bases, with 11 bases of the junction left unmatched.

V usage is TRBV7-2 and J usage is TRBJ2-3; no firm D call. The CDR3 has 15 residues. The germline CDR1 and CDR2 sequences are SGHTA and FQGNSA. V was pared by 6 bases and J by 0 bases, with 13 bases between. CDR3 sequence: CASRPSRTSTDTQYF. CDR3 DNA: TGTGCCAGCAGACCCTCCCGGACGAGCACAGATACGCAGTATTTT.

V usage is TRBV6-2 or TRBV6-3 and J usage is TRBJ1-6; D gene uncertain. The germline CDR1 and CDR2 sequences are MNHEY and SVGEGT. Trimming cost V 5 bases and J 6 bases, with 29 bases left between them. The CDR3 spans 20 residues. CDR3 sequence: CASSQRRAIGDKYANSPLHF. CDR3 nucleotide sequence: TGTGCCAGCAGTCAGCGCCGGGCCATTGGGGATAAATATGCTAATTCACCCCTCCACTTT.

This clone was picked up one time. Here the CDR3 DNA reads TGCAGTGCTAGTAAGGATGACCTCTTCGGCTACACCTTC. Translation: CSASKDDLFGYTF. The chain couples TRBV20-1 to TRBJ1-2; no clear D. V lost 3 bases, J lost 8 bases, and 16 bases lay in between. This CDR3 is built from 13 residues. The V gene's germline CDR1 is DFQATT and CDR2 SNEGSKA (reference sequence).

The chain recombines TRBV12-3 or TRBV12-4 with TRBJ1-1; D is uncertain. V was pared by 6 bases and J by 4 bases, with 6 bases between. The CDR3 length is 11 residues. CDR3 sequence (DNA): TGTGCCAGCAGACAATTCACTGAAGCTTTCTTT. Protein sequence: CASRQFTEAFF.

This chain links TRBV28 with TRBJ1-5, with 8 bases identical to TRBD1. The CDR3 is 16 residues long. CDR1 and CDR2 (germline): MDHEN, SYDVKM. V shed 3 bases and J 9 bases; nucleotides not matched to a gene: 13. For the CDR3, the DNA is TGTGCCAGCAGTTTTACCGGGACAGGAGGTATGGGGCCCCAGCATTTT. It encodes CASSFTGTGGMGPQHF.

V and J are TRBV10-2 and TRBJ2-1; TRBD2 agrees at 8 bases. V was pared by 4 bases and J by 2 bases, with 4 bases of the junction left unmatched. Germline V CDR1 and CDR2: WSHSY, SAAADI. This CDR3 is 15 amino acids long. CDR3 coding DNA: TGCGCCAGCAGTGTCCGGGAGGGCACCTACAATGAGCAGTTCTTC. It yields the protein CASSVREGTYNEQFF.

The CDR3 bases are TGTGCCAGCATCCCCCAGCCCTTAGCGGGAGCCACCGGGGAGCTGTTTTTT. It codes for CASIPQPLAGATGELFF. The chain joins TRBV7-2 to TRBJ2-2; TRBD2 matches at 9 bases. The V segment lost 7 bases and the J segment 4 bases; nucleotides outside the gene matches: 13. This CDR3 is 17 amino acids long. CDR1 is SGHTA and CDR2 is FQGNSA in the germline V gene.

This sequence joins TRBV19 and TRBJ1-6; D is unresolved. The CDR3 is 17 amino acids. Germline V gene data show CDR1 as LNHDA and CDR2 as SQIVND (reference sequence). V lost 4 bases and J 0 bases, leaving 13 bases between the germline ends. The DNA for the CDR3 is TGTGCCAGTAGTACCCGTATTGGAAGCTCCTATAATTCACCCCTCCACTTT. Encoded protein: CASSTRIGSSYNSPLHF.

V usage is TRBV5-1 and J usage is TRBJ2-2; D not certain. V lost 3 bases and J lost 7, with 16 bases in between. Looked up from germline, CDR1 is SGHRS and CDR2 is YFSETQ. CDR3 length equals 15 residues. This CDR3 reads CASSWATSKSGELFF. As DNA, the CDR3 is TGCGCCAGCAGCTGGGCTACCTCTAAGAGCGGGGAGCTGTTTTTT.

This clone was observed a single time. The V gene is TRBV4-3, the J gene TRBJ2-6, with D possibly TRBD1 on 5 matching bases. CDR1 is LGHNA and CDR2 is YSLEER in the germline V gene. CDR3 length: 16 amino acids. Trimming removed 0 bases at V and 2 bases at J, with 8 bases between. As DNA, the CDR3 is TGCGCCAGCAGCCAAGAGCAGGGTACTGGGGCCAACGTCCTGACTTTC. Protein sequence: CASSQEQGTGANVLTF.

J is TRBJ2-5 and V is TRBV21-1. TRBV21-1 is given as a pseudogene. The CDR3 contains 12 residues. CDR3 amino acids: CANHRGGETQYF. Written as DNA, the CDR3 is TGTGCCAACCACAGAGGGGGGGAGACCCAGTACTTC.

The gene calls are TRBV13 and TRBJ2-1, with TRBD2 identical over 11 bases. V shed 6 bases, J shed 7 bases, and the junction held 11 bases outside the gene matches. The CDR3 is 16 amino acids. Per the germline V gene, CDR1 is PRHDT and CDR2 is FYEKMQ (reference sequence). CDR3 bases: TGTGCCAGCAGTCTCCTTCATAGCGGGAGGGGGAATGAGCAGTTCTTC. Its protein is CASSLLHSGRGNEQFF.

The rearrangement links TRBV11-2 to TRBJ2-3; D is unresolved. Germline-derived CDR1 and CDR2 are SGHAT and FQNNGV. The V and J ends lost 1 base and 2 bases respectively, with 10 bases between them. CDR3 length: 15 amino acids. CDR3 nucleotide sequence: TGTGCCAGCAGCTTAGCTCGGCTACCCACAGATACGCAGTATTTT. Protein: CASSLARLPTDTQYF.

The CDR3 sequence is CASSKEGWNTEAFF. As DNA, the CDR3 is TGTGCCAGCAGCAAAGAGGGGTGGAACACTGAAGCTTTCTTT. The V gene is TRBV21-1, the J gene TRBJ1-1; the D call in the table, TRBD1, was not verified against the DNA. TRBV21-1 is given as a pseudogene. This CDR3 region has 14 residues.

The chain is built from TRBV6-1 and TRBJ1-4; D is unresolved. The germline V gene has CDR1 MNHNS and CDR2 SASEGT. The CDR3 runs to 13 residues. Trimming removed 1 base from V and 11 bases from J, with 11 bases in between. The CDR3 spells CASSEGPGGKLFF. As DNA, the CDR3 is TGTGCCAGCAGTGAAGGGCCGGGCGGGAAACTGTTTTTT.

CDR3 nucleotide sequence: TGTGCCAGCAGCCGGAGGGCCGGCGAGACCCAGTACTTC. Translated, it gives CASSRRAGETQYF. This chain links TRBV11-1 with TRBJ2-5; D may be TRBD2 (6 bases). The CDR3 has 13 residues. The ends were cut back, 5 bases at V and 5 bases at J, with 12 bases in the middle. The V gene's germline CDR1 is SGHAT and CDR2 FQDESV (reference sequence). The entire variable domain, with the rest obtained from reference TRBV11-1 and TRBJ2-5, is as follows: EAEVAQSPRYKITEKSQAVAFWCDPISGHATLYWYRQILGQGPELLVQFQDESVVDDSQLPKDRFSAERLKGVDSTLKIQPAELGDSAMYLCASSRRAGETQYFGPGTRLLVL.